This T cell receptor (beta chain) was identified during a study of early T cells in non-severe SARS-CoV-2 infection. Whole-study context: Sequencing of unsorted whole blood was done on bulk RNA, leaving chains unpaired. Notes on the study in general: In VDJdb matching, anti-spike CD8 responses were favored while private and CD4 specificities went missing.

Researchers tagged individual cDNA molecules with unique molecular identifiers. TCRdb called the 5' RACE reads again in MiXCR, with one record for every CDR3 protein. The table lists 80,000 or so distinct CDR3 sequences, around 11% of them singletons. In the case of this clonotype: The antigen is undetermined.

Trimming took 4 bases from V and 5 from J; bases not matched to a gene: 7. The CDR3 is 16 residues long. Germline CDR1 and CDR2: LGHDT and YNNKEL (reference sequence). This chain joins TRBV3-1 and TRBJ2-1; 11 bases agree with TRBD2. The source is an adult who was a healthcare worker with PCR-confirmed SARS-CoV-2 infection or an uninfected control (not recorded which). The input for sequencing was whole blood, taken at baseline. The CDR3 spells CASSLAGGLLNNEQFF. The CDR3 DNA is TGTGCCAGCAGCCTAGCGGGGGGGCTCCTCAACAATGAGCAGTTCTTC.